The 20 T cell receptor beta chains below were found in one sample sequenced in a study of beta chain features in type 1 diabetes. Expressed TCRB transcripts were sequenced after all isolated RNA was converted to cDNA. Sequencing was performed with immunoSEQ multiplex PCR; in TCRdb, only in-frame clones are kept and a portion is missing. The sample contains 150,000 to 200,000 clones, approximately 9.1% of which appear only once. The specimen sequenced was central memory CD4+ T cells from blood. These receptors were taken from a woman under 30 in good health.

The chain combines TRBV4-1 with TRBJ1-2; 7 positions agree with TRBD1. The germline CDR1 and CDR2 sequences are MGHRA and YSYEKL. Trimming removed 0 bases from V and 4 bases from J; junction bases left unmatched: 5. This CDR3 has 15 amino acids. CDR3 in amino acids: CASSQDEQGSYGYTF. The CDR3 region has the DNA TGCGCCAGCAGCCAAGATGAACAGGGGAGCTATGGCTACACCTTC.

The gene calls are TRBV5-4 and TRBJ2-3, with D tentatively TRBD2 (5 bases). The germline V gene encodes CDR1 SGHNT and CDR2 YYREEE (reference sequence). This CDR3 has 15 amino acids. V was shortened by 0 bases and J by 0 bases, with 8 bases between the two germline ends. The CDR3 here is CASSLGEWSTDTQYF. CDR3 bases: TGTGCCAGCAGCTTGGGGGAGTGGAGCACAGATACGCAGTATTTT.

In its sample, this clone was seen a few times. V gene TRBV4-2 combines with J gene TRBJ1-1; 9 nucleotides line up with TRBD1. The V and J ends lost 1 base and 3 bases, in that order; junction bases with no gene match: 12. Germline loops: CDR1 LGHNA, CDR2 YNFKEQ. This CDR3 contains 18 residues. This chain's CDR3 is CASSQAQFPGQGDTEAFF. The CDR3 DNA sequence: TGTGCCAGCAGCCAAGCCCAATTCCCGGGACAGGGCGACACTGAAGCTTTCTTT.

This clone was recorded many times. The gene calls are TRBV10-3 and TRBJ2-7; possible D gene TRBD2, 7 bases. Germline CDR1 is ENHRY and CDR2 is SYGVKD. V lost 10 bases and J lost 6, with 28 bases in between. This CDR3 is 16 amino acids long. The DNA for the CDR3 is TGTGCCACAGCGTGGGGATACAGGGAGGGCCGGGGCGAGCAGTACTTC. It encodes CATAWGYREGRGEQYF.

This clone showed up just a few times. The chain is built from TRBV7-9 and TRBJ1-2; D unresolved. Germline loops: CDR1 SEHNR, CDR2 FQNEAQ (reference sequence). Trimming took off 5 bases at V and 0 bases at J, with 10 bases between the two ends. The CDR3 runs to 14 residues. DNA for the CDR3: TGTGCCAGCAGCCCCAGCGGCACTAACTATGGCTACACCTTC. Amino acids: CASSPSGTNYGYTF.

This clone was seen more than once but under ten times. The chain uses TRBV10-3 and TRBJ1-2, with 7 bases that match TRBD1. The CDR3 is made up of 15 amino acids. Losses at the gene ends were 0 bases for V and 8 bases for J; bases not matched to a gene: 9. CDR1 and CDR2 from the germline V gene are ENHRY and SYGVKD. The CDR3 DNA is TGTGCCATCAGTGAGTCTGATGACAGGGTTGGCGGCTACACCTTC. Residues: CAISESDDRVGGYTF.

This clone was counted a few times. V gene TRBV7-3 combines with J gene TRBJ1-6; 9 nucleotides align to TRBD1. Germline V gene sequence: CDR1 SGHTA, CDR2 FQGTGA. This CDR3 is 16 amino acids long. The V gene end was trimmed by 5 bases and the J gene end by 10 bases; junction bases not matched to a gene: 12. CDR3: CASSQNGQGQGSPLHF. The CDR3 DNA is TGTGCCAGCAGCCAAAACGGACAGGGGCAGGGCTCACCCCTCCACTTT.

This chain links TRBV4-3 with TRBJ2-5; 7 bases match TRBD1. The CDR3 consists of 18 residues. CDR1 and CDR2 from the germline V gene are LGHNA and YSLEER. V shed 0 bases and J 7 bases; nucleotides not matched to a gene: 17. CDR3 DNA sequence: TGCGCCAGCAGCCAAGATTTCCAGGGGGATAACTACAGGGTGACCCAGTACTTC. This encodes CASSQDFQGDNYRVTQYF.

The chain uses TRBV30 and TRBJ2-3; tentative D call: TRBD1 (6 bases). Germline CDR1 reads GTSNPN; CDR2 reads SVGIG (reference sequence). The CDR3 runs to 15 residues. Trimming shortened V by 0 bases and J by 4 bases, and 14 bases separated the two germline ends. Here the CDR3 DNA reads TGTGCCTGGAGTGTACTGGGTGGGGGCGCAGATACGCAGTATTTT. Amino acid sequence: CAWSVLGGGADTQYF. The full variable domain, completed using reference TRBV30 and TRBJ2-3, is SQTIHQWPATLVQPVGSPLSLECTVEGTSNPNLYWYRQAAGRGLQLLFYSVGIGQISSEVPQNLSASRPQDRQFILSSKKLLLSDSGFYLCAWSVLGGGADTQYFGPGTRLTVL.

The chain recombines TRBV18 with TRBJ1-2, with 7 bases aligning to TRBD1. The CDR3 has 17 amino acids. Losses at the gene ends were 4 bases for V and 2 bases for J; bases not matched to a gene: 13. Germline V gives CDR1 KGHSH, CDR2 LQKENI. In DNA, the CDR3 is TGTGCCAGCTCACAAATACAAATGACAGGGAGGAACTATGGCTACACCTTC. This codes for CASSQIQMTGRNYGYTF.

The rearrangement uses TRBV19 and TRBJ1-2; D is ambiguous. Per the germline V gene, CDR1 is LNHDA and CDR2 is SQIVND (reference sequence). This CDR3 is built from 13 residues. The V end lost 5 bases, the J end lost 6 bases, and 13 bases lay between the germline ends. For the CDR3, the DNA is TGTGCCAGTAGTGGAGGGATATCAAATGGCTACACCTTC. It is translated as CASSGGISNGYTF. Supplemented by reference TRBV19 and TRBJ1-2, the full variable domain reads DGGITQSPKYLFRKEGQNVTLSCEQNLNHDAMYWYRQDPGQGLRLIYYSQIVNDFQKGDIAEGYSVSREKKESFPLTVTSAQKNPTAFYLCASSGGISNGYTFGSGTRLTVV.

This clone has a handful of counts. The V call is TRBV12-5, the J call TRBJ2-2, with 7 bases matching TRBD1. Trimming cost V 3 bases and J 1 base; bases outside gene matches: 5. The CDR3 consists of 16 residues. In germline, CDR1 is LGHNT, CDR2 FRNRAP. CDR3 in amino acids: CASGLNGQENTGELFF. DNA for the CDR3: TGTGCTAGTGGTTTAAACGGACAGGAGAACACCGGGGAGCTGTTTTTT.

The V and J genes are TRBV10-3 and TRBJ2-2, with D possibly TRBD2 on 6 matching bases. V was clipped by 3 bases and J by 7 bases, with 15 bases between them. Germline CDR1 is ENHRY and CDR2 is SYGVKD. This CDR3 is built from 15 residues. The CDR3: CAISDGDSPIGELFF. The CDR3 coding sequence is TGTGCCATCAGTGATGGGGACTCACCCATCGGGGAGCTGTTTTTT.

The chain uses TRBV18 and TRBJ1-1; D gene ambiguous. The ends were cut back, 0 bases at V and 5 bases at J, with 13 bases in the middle. The CDR3 loop spans 15 amino acids. In germline, CDR1 is KGHSH, CDR2 LQKENI. CDR3 nucleotide sequence: TGTGCCAGCTCACCACCTTCACTACGCCTGACTGAAGCTTTCTTT. Its protein product is CASSPPSLRLTEAFF.

A few counts support this clone. The rearrangement uses TRBV2 and TRBJ1-5; TRBD1 aligns across 8 bases. Trimming removed 1 base from V and 3 bases from J; junction bases left unmatched: 5. Germline V lookup: CDR1 SNHLY, CDR2 FYNNEI. The CDR3 is 16 residues long. The CDR3 loop reads CASSEGQGLTNQPQHF. The CDR3 DNA reads as TGTGCCAGCAGTGAAGGACAGGGGCTTACCAATCAGCCCCAGCATTTT.

This clone was seen a handful of times. The rearrangement links TRBV5-1 to TRBJ2-7; 10 bases line up with TRBD2. This CDR3 comprises 15 residues. With V trimmed by 2 bases and J by 4 bases, 6 bases remained unmatched. Germline values: CDR1 SGHRS, CDR2 YFSETQ. CDR3 sequence: CASSFSGGALYEQYF. The DNA of the CDR3 is TGCGCCAGCAGCTTCAGCGGGGGGGCTCTTTACGAGCAGTACTTC.

V is TRBV6-6 and J is TRBJ1-1, with 9 nucleotides matching TRBD1. The CDR3 totals 15 residues. In germline, CDR1 is MNHNY, CDR2 SVGAGI (reference sequence). V lost 2 bases to trimming and J lost 6 bases; unmatched junction nucleotides: 7. In DNA, the CDR3 is TGTGCCAGCAGTTACGCCGGGACAGGGTCTGCTGAAGCTTTCTTT. It yields the protein CASSYAGTGSAEAFF.

This chain joins TRBV6-5 and TRBJ2-1; D uncertain. CDR1 and CDR2 (germline): MNHEY, SVGAGI. V was trimmed by 0 bases and J by 13 bases, leaving 13 bases between them. The CDR3 contains 13 residues. CDR3 amino acids: CASSYSRSRPQFF. The CDR3 DNA follows: TGTGCCAGCAGTTACTCGAGGAGCCGTCCCCAGTTCTTC.

This clone turned up a few times. This sequence joins TRBV6-1 and TRBJ2-1, with 9 bases identical to TRBD1. There are 15 residues in the CDR3. The J segment lost 3 bases and the V segment lost 6 bases, leaving 6 bases of the junction unmatched. CDR1 and CDR2 from the germline V gene are MNHNS and SASEGT. The CDR3 coding sequence is TGTGCCAGCAGCGGGAGGACAGGGGACTACAATGAGCAGTTCTTC. Its translation is CASSGRTGDYNEQFF.

This chain connects TRBV4-2 to TRBJ2-2, with TRBD1 as a possible D gene (6 bases). This CDR3 has 18 residues. Deletions cut 4 bases from V and 0 bases from J, with 18 bases between. The germline CDR1 and CDR2 sequences are LGHNA and YNFKEQ. CDR3 protein: CASSPTGTGTPNTGELFF. The CDR3 DNA reads as TGTGCCAGCAGCCCAACAGGGACCGGGACACCGAACACCGGGGAGCTGTTTTTT.